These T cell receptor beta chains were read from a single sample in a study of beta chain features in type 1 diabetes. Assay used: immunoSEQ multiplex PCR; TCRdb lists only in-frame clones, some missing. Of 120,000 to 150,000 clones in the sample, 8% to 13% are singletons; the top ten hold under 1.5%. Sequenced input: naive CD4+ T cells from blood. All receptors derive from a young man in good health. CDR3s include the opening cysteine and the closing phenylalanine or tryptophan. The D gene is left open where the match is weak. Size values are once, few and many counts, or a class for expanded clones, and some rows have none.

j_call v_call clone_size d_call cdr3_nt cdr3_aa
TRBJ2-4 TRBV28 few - TGTGCCAGCAGCTCCGCGACAGCTCTAGCCAAAAACATTCAGTACTTC CASSSATALAKNIQYF
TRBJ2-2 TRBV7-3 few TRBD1 TGTGCCAGCAGCTCAGGGACAGGGATCGGGGAGCTGTTTTTT CASSSGTGIGELFF
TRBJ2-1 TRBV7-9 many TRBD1 TGTGCCAGCAGCCCCAGAGGACAGGGGGTTAAGAATGAGCAGTTCTTC CASSPRGQGVKNEQFF
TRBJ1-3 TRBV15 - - TGTGCCACCAGCAGACTGGGCGGGACCTCTGGAAACACCATATATTTT CATSRLGGTSGNTIYF
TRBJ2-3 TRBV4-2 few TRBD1 TGTGCCAGCAGACTTACAGGGGGCACAGATACGCAGTATTTT CASRLTGGTDTQYF
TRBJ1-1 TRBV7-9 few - TGTGCCAGCCAACAGGAAAACACTGAAGCTTTCTTT CASQQENTEAFF
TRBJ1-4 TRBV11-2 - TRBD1 TGTGCCAGCAGCCCGGACAGGACTAATGAAAAACTGTTTTTT CASSPDRTNEKLFF
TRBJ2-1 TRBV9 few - TGTGCCAGCAGCACCCTCGGAAGTCCCGGGAATGAGCAGTTCTTC CASSTLGSPGNEQFF
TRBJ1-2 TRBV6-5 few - TGTGCCTCCTCGGGGGGTTACTATGGCTACACCTTC CASSGGYYGYTF
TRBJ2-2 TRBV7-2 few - TGTGCCAGCAGCTTAACTGGGCAGGGGTGGTCCGGGGAGCTGTTTTTT CASSLTGQGWSGELFF
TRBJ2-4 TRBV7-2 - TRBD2 TGTGCCAGCAGCTTACGCCCTAGCGGGGGGGCAACCATTCAGTACTTC CASSLRPSGGATIQYF
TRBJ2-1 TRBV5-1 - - TGCGCCAGCAGCTTGGCCAGACTCTACAATGAGCAGTTCTTC CASSLARLYNEQFF
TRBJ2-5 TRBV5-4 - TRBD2 TGTGCCAGCAGCCAAGAACGGCTAGCGGGGGGCCGAGAGACCCAGTACTTC CASSQERLAGGRETQYF
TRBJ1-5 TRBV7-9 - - TGTGCCAGCAGCTTAGTGAAGAGTCAGCCCCAGCATTTT CASSLVKSQPQHF
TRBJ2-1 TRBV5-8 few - TGTGCCAGCAGCTTGGTACGGTCGCCCTCCTACAATGAGCAGTTCTTC CASSLVRSPSYNEQFF
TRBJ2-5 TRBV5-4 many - TGTGCCAGCAGCTTGGGACGGACAAGAGAGACCCAGTACTTC CASSLGRTRETQYF
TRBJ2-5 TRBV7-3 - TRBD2 TGTGCCAGCAGCTATTCTAGCGGGGGGGCTGTCGAGACCCAGTACTTC CASSYSSGGAVETQYF
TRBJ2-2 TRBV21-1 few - TGTGCCAGCAGCGACGGGACAGGGATTGGCGGGGAGCTGTTTTTT CASSDGTGIGGELFF
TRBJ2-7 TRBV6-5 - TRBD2 TGTGCCAGCAGCCCTAGCGGCCCCTACGAGCAGTACTTC CASSPSGPYEQYF
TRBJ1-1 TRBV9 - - TGTGCCAGCAGCGTATCCCAGGGGATCGGGAACACTGAAGCTTTCTTT CASSVSQGIGNTEAFF
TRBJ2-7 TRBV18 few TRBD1 TGTGCCAGCTCACCAGCCGGGACAGGCTCCTACGAGCAGTACTTC CASSPAGTGSYEQYF
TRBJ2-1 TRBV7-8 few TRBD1 TGTGCCAGCAGCTTAGCGCGGAACAGGGGGAATGAGCAGTTCTTC CASSLARNRGNEQFF
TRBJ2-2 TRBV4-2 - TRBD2 TGTGCCAGCAGCCAAGATGTCCAGCGGGGTTTCGGGGAGCTGTTTTTT CASSQDVQRGFGELFF
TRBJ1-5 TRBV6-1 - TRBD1 TGTGCCAGCAGTGAAAGTTTGTTGGGACAGGGTGCCAATCAGCCCCAGCATTTT CASSESLLGQGANQPQHF
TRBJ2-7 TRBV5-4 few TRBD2 TGTGCCAGCAGCTCTAGCGGGGGGGCCTGGGACGAGCAGTACTTC CASSSSGGAWDEQYF
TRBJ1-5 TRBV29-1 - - TGCAGCGTTCTACAGGGTTACAATCAGCCCCAGCATTTT CSVLQGYNQPQHF
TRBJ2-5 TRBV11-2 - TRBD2 TGTGCCAGCAGCTTAGGCCGGATAAGGGAGGGGGAGACCCAGTACTTC CASSLGRIREGETQYF
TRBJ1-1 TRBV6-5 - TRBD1 TGTGCCAGCTCGGGACAGGAGAACACTGAAGCTTTCTTT CASSGQENTEAFF
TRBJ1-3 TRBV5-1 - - TGCGCCAGCAGCCTACAGGGACCTCAGGACACCATATATTTT CASSLQGPQDTIYF
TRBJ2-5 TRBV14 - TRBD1 TGTGCCAGCAGCCAAGAAACAGGGGGCGAAGAGACCCAGTACTTC CASSQETGGEETQYF
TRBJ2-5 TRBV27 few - TGTGCCAGCAGTTCCCGGGACACCCAAGAGACCCAGTACTTC CASSSRDTQETQYF
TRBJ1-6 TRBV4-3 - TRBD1 TGCGCCAGCAGCCAAGAAGGGGACAGGGGAAGCTCCTATAATTCACCCCTCCACTTT CASSQEGDRGSSYNSPLHF
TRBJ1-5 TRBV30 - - TGTGCCTGGAGTGTTTCTCGAGCCGCCTACTATCAGCCCCAGCATTTT CAWSVSRAAYYQPQHF
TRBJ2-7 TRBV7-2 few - TGTGCCAGCAGCTCCAGATGGGGGGGCCGGGACGAGCAGTACTTC CASSSRWGGRDEQYF
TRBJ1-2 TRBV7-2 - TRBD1 TGTGCCAGCAGCCAACGACAGGGACACTATGGCTACACCTTC CASSQRQGHYGYTF
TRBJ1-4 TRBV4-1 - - TGCGCCAGCAGCAGAGATGCAACTAATGAAAAACTGTTTTTT CASSRDATNEKLFF
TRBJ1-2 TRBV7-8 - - TGTGCCAGCAGCTTAGACAGAGACTATGGCTACACCTTC CASSLDRDYGYTF
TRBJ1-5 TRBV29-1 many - TGCAGCGTTGAATCAGGGGGCAATCAGCCCCAGCATTTT CSVESGGNQPQHF
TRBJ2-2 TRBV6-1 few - TGTGCCAGCAGTGAGCGAGTGTTTGCCGGGGAGCTGTTTTTT CASSERVFAGELFF
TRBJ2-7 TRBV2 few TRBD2 TGTGCCAGCAATAGCGGGACCTCCTTCGAGCAGTACTTC CASNSGTSFEQYF
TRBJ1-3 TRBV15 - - TGTGCCACCAGCAGTGACAAATCTGGAAACACCATATATTTT CATSSDKSGNTIYF
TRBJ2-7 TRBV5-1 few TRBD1 TGCGCCAGCAGCCCCGGGACAGGGGGCGACGAGCAGTACTTC CASSPGTGGDEQYF
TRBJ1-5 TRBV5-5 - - TGTGCCAGTCTACAGGGCCGGCAGCCCCAGCATTTT CASLQGRQPQHF